One TCR beta chain is described in this entry. This record belongs to a study of radiotherapy plus CTLA-4 blockade in lung cancer. TCRdb's copy holds only in-frame clones and misses some; the assay was immunoSEQ multiplex PCR. This table holds under 95,000 clones, about four fifths found once. In germline, CDR1 is SGHRS, CDR2 YFSETQ. V was cut by 4 bases and J by 0 bases, with 14 bases left in between. The CDR3 runs 16 residues. Participants had chemo-refractory metastatic non-small-cell lung cancer and were treated with focal radiation plus ipilimumab CTLA-4 blockade. This sequence was found in a human donor with non-small cell lung cancer who had stable disease on radiotherapy plus ipilimumab. The chain couples TRBV5-1 to TRBJ1-3; a possible D gene is TRBD1 (6 bases). The input for sequencing was peripheral blood, taken from a patient treated with radiotherapy plus ipilimumab. The CDR3 loop is CASSGGQTSSGNTIYF. CDR3 in DNA: TGCGCCAGCAGCGGCGGACAGACTAGCTCTGGAAACACCATATATTTT.